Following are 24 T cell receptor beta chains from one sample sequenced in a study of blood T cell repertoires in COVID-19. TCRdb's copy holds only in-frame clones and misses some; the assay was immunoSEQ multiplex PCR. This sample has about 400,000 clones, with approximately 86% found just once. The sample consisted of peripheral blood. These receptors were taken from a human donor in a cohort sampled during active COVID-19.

The CDR3, as DNA: TGTGCCAGCAGCTTGGGCAGGTGGTACGAGCAGTACTTC. Translated, it gives CASSLGRWYEQYF. The rearrangement links TRBV7-2 to TRBJ2-7, with D unresolved. Per the germline V gene, CDR1 is SGHTA and CDR2 is FQGNSA. Trimming shortened V by 3 bases and J by 4 bases, and 10 bases separated the two germline ends. The CDR3 is 13 amino acids.

The CDR3: CASSPQGANYGYTF. CDR3 DNA sequence: TGTGCCAGCAGCCCACAGGGGGCCAACTATGGCTACACCTTC. The gene calls are TRBV7-2 and TRBJ1-2; TRBD1 matches at 9 bases. The CDR3 covers 14 residues. The germline gives CDR1 SGHTA, CDR2 FQGNSA. Losses at the gene ends were 5 bases for V and 2 bases for J; bases not matched to a gene: 3.

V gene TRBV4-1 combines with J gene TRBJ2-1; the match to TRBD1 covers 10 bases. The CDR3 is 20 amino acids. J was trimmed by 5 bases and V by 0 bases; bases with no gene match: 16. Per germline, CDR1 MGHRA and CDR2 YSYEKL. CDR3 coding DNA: TGCGCCAGCAGCCAAGAAGTAGTCGGATCTTGGGGGACAGGGGACAATGAGCAGTTCTTC. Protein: CASSQEVVGSWGTGDNEQFF.

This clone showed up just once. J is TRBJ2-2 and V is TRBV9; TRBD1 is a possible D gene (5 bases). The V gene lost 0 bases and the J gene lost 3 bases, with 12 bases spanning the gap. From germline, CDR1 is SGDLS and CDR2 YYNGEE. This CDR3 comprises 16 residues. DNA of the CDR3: TGTGCCAGCAGCGTAGCCCCCACAGGCCACACCGGGGAGCTGTTTTTT. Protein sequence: CASSVAPTGHTGELFF.

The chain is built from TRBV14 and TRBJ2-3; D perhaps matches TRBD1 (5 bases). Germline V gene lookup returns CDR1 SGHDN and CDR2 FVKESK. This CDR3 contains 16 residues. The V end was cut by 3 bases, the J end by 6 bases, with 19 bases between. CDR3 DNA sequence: TGTGCCAGCAGCCAGATGGACATACTTCTGAGGGATACGCAGTATTTT. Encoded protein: CASSQMDILLRDTQYF.

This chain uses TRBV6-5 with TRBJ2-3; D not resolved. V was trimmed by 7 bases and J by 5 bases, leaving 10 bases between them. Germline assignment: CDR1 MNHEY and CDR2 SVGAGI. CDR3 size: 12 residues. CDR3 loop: CASIGVGDTQYF. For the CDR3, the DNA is TGTGCCAGCATTGGAGTAGGAGATACGCAGTATTTT.

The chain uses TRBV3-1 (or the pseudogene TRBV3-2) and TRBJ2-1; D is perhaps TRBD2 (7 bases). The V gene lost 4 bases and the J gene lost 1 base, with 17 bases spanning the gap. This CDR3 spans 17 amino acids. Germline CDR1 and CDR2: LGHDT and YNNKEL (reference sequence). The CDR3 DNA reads TGTGCCAGCAGCCTGAGGGGGGGGGCGATTTCCTACAATGAGCAGTTCTTC. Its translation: CASSLRGGAISYNEQFF.

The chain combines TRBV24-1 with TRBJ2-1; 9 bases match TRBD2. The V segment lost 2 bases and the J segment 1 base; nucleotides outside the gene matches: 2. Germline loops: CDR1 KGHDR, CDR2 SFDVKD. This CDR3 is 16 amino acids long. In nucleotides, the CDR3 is TGTGCCACCAGTGATTCCACTAGCGGGTCCTACAATGAGCAGTTCTTC. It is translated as CATSDSTSGSYNEQFF.

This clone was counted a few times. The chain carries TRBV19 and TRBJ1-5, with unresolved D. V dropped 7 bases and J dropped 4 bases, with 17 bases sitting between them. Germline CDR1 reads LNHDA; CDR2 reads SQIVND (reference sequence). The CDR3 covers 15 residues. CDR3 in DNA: TGTGCCAGTACCCCTGCGGGTAGGTTTAATCAGCCCCAGCATTTT. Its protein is CASTPAGRFNQPQHF.

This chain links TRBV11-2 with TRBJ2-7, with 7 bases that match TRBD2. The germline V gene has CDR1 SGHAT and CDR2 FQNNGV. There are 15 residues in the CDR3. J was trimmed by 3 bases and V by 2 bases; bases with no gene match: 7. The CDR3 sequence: CASSLNLGGSYEQYF. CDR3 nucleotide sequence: TGTGCCAGCAGCTTAAACCTTGGCGGGAGCTACGAGCAGTACTTC.

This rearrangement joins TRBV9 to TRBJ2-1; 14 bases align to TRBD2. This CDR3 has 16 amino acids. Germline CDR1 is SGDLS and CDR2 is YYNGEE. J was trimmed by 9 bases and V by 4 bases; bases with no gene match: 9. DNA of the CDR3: TGTGCCAGCAGCTCCCGACTAGCGGGGGGGTTAGGTGAGCAGTTCTTC. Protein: CASSSRLAGGLGEQFF.

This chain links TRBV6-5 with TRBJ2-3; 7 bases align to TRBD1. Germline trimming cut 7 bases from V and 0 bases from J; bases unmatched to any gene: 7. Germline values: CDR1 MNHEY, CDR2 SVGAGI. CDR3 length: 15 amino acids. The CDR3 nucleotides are TGTGCCAGCATGGAGCGACAGGGAAGCACAGATACGCAGTATTTT. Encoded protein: CASMERQGSTDTQYF.

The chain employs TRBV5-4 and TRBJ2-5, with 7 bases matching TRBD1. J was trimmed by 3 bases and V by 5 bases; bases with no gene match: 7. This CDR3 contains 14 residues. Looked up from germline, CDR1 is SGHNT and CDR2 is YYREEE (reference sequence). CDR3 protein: CASRQGQLKETQYF. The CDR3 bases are TGTGCCAGCAGACAGGGGCAACTCAAAGAGACCCAGTACTTC.

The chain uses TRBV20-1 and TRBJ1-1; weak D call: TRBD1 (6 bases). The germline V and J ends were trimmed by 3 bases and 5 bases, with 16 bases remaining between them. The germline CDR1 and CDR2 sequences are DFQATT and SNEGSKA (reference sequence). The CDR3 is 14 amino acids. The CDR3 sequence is CSASKAGDRTEAFF. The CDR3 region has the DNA TGCAGTGCTAGTAAAGCAGGGGATCGGACTGAAGCTTTCTTT.

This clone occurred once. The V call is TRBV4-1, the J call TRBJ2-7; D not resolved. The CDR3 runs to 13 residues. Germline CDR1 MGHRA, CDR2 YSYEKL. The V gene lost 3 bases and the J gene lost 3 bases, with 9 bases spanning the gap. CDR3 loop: CASSHAGGYEQYF. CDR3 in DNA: TGCGCCAGCAGCCACGCAGGTGGCTACGAGCAGTACTTC.

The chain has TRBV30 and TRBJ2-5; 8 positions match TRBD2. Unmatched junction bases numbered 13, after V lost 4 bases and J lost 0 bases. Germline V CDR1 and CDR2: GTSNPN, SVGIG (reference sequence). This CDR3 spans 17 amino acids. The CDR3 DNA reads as TGTGCCTGGACAAAACAGCGGGGGCCCCCGTACCAAGAGACCCAGTACTTC. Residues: CAWTKQRGPPYQETQYF.

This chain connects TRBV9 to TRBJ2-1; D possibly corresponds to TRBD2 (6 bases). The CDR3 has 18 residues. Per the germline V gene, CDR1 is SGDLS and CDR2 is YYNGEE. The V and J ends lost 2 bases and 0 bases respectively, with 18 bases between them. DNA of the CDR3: TGTGCCAGCAGCGTTTTTCCAGACCGGGGGTCCTCCTACAATGAGCAGTTCTTC. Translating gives CASSVFPDRGSSYNEQFF.

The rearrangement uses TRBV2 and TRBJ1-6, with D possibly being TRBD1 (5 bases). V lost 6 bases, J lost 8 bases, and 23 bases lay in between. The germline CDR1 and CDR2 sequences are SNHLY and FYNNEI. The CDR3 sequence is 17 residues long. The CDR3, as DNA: TGTGCCAGCAGCGCGCCCGGAGGGACTGGAAGGGATTCACCCCTCCACTTT. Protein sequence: CASSAPGGTGRDSPLHF.

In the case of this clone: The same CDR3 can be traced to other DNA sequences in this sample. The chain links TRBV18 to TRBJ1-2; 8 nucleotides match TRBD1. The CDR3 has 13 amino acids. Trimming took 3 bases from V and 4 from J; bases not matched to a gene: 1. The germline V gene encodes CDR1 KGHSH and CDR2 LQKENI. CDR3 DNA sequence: TGTGCCAGCTCACCGGACAGGGCCTATGGCTACACCTTC. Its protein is CASSPDRAYGYTF.

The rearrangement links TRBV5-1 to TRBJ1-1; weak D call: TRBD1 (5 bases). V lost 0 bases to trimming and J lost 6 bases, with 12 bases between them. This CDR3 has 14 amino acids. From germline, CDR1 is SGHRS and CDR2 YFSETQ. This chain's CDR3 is CASSLDVTVPEAFF. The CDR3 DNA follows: TGCGCCAGCAGCTTGGATGTGACAGTCCCTGAAGCTTTCTTT.

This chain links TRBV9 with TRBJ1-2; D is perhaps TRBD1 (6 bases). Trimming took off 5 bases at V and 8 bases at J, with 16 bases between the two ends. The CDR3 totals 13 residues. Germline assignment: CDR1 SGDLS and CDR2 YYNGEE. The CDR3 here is CASSAKARGGYTF. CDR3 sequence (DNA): TGTGCCAGCAGTGCTAAGGCCAGGGGCGGCTACACCTTC.

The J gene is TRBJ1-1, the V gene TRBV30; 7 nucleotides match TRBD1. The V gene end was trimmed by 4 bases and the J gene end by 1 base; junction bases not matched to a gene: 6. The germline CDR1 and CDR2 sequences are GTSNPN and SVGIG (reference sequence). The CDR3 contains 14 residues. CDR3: CAWKDRERNTEAFF. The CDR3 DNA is TGTGCCTGGAAAGACAGGGAACGGAACACTGAAGCTTTCTTT.

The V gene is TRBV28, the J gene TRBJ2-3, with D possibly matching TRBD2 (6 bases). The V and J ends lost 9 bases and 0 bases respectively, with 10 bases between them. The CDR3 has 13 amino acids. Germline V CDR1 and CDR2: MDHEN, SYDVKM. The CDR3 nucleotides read TGTGCCAGTAGCGGTTCTAGCACAGATACGCAGTATTTT. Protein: CASSGSSTDTQYF.

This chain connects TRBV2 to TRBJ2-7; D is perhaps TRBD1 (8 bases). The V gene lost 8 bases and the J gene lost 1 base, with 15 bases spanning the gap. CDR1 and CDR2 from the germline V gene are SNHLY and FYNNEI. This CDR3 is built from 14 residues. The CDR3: CASGNRGGSYEQYF. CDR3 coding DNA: TGTGCCAGCGGGAACAGGGGGGGATCCTACGAGCAGTACTTC.